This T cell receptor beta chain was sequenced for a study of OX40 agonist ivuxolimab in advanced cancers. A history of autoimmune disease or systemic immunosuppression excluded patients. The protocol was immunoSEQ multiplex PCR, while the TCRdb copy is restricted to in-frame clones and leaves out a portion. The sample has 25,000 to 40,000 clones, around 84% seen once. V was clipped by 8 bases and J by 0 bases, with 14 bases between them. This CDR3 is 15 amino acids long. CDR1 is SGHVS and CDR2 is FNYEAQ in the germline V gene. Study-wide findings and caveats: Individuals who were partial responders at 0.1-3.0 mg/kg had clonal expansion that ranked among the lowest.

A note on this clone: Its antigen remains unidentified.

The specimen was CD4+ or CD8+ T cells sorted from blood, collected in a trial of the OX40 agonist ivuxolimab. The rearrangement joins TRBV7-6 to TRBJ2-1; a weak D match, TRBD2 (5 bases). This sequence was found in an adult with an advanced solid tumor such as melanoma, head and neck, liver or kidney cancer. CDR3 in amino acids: CASGLPQSSYNEQFF. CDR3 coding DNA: TGTGCCAGCGGACTCCCACAGAGCTCCTACAATGAGCAGTTCTTC.